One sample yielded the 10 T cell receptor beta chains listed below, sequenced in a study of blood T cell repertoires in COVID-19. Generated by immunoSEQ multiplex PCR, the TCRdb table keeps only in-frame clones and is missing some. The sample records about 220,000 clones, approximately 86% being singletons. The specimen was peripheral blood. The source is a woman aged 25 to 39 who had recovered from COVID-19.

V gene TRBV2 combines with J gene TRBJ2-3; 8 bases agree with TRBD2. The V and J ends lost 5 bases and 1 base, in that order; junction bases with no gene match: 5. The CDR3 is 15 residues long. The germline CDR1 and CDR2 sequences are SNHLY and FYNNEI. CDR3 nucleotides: TGTGCCAGCAGTACGACGGGGGGGGGCACAGATACGCAGTATTTT. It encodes CASSTTGGGTDTQYF.

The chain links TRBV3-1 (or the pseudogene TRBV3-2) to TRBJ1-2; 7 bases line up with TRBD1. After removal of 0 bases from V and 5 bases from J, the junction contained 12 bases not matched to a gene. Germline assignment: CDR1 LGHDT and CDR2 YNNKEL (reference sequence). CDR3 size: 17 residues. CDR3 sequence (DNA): TGTGCCAGCAGCCAAGACCCTAGCCGGGACAGCAATTATGGCTACACCTTC. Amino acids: CASSQDPSRDSNYGYTF.

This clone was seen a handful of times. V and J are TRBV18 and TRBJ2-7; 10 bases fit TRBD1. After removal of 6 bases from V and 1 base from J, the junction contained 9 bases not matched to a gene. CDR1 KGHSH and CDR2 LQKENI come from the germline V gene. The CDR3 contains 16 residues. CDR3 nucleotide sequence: TGTGCCAGCTCCCCCGGGACAGGGGCTTTTTCCTACGAGCAGTACTTC. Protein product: CASSPGTGAFSYEQYF. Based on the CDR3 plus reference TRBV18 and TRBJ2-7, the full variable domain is NAGVMQNPRHLVRRRGQEARLRCSPMKGHSHVYWYRQLPEEGLKFMVYLQKENIIDESGMPKERFSAEFPKEGPSILRIQQVVRGDSAAYFCASSPGTGAFSYEQYFGPGTRLTVT.

The CDR3 DNA reads TGTGCCAGCGGAGGGAATGAAGCTTTCTTT. Translation gives CASGGNEAFF. J is TRBJ1-1 and V is TRBV2, with unresolved D. This CDR3 region has 10 residues. Trimming removed 8 bases from V and 7 bases from J, with 8 bases in between. Germline CDR1 is SNHLY and CDR2 is FYNNEI.

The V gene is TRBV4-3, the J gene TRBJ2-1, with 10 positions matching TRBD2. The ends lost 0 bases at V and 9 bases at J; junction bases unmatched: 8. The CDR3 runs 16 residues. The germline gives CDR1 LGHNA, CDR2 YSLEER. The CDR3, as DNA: TGCGCCAGCAGCCAAGATCTAGGTAGCGGGGGGACTGAGCAGTTCTTC. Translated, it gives CASSQDLGSGGTEQFF.

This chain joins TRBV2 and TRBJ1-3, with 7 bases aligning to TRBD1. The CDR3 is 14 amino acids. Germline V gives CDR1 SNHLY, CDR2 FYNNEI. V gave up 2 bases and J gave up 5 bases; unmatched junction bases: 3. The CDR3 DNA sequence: TGTGCCAGCAGTGAAAGACAGGGCCGAAACACCATATATTTT. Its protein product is CASSERQGRNTIYF. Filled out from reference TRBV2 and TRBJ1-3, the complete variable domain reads EPEVTQTPSHQVTQMGQEVILRCVPISNHLYFYWYRQILGQKVEFLVSFYNNEISEKSEIFDDQFSVERPDGSNFTLKIRSTKLEDSAMYFCASSERQGRNTIYFGEGSWLTVV.

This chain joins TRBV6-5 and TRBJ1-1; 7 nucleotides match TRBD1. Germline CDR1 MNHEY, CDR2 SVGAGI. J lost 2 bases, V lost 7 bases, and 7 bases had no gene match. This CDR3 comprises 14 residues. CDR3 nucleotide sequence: TGTGCCAGCACCATAAGACAGGGAAACACTGAAGCTTTCTTT. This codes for CASTIRQGNTEAFF.

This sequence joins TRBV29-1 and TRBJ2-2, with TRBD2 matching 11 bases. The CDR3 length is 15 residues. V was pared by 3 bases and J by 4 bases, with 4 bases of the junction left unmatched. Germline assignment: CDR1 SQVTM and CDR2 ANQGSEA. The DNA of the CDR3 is TGCAGCGTTGAGGGTACTAGCGGGGGCACCGGGGAGCTGTTTTTT. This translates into CSVEGTSGGTGELFF.

CDR3 nucleotides: TGTGCCAGCTCACCAGTAGACAATGCCGGAGGAAACACCATATATTTT. It yields the protein CASSPVDNAGGNTIYF. V is TRBV18 and J is TRBJ1-3; unclear D gene. The V and J ends lost 2 bases and 4 bases respectively, with 15 bases between them. Per the germline V gene, CDR1 is KGHSH and CDR2 is LQKENI. There are 16 residues in the CDR3.

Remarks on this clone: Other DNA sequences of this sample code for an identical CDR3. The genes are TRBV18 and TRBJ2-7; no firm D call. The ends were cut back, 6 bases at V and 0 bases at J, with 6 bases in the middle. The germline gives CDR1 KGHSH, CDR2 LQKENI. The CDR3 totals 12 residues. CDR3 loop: CASSPSSYEQYF. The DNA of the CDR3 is TGTGCCAGCTCCCCTAGCTCCTACGAGCAGTACTTC.